This paragraph covers one TCR beta chain sequence. This sample is part of a study of blood T cell repertoires in COVID-19. The overall study: Italy, Spain and the United States were the sources of the convalescent and acute COVID-19 samples.

The data were produced by immunoSEQ multiplex PCR, yet TCRdb's version contains in-frame clones alone and is incomplete. The profile covers 200,000 to 250,000 clones, with 75% to 90% appearing a single time and around 3.8% taken by the ten largest. Residents of under 25 US areas, aged 18 to 89 years, made up the participants. Clinical history as reported by participants underpinned cohort assignment. Germline V CDR1 and CDR2: SGHKS, YYEKEE (reference sequence). There are 15 residues in the CDR3. The ends were cut back, 2 bases at V and 0 bases at J, with 11 bases in the middle. The specimen was PBMCs or T cells enriched from blood (not recorded which). This receptor was taken from a young woman who had been exposed to COVID-19. The chain employs TRBV5-5 and TRBJ1-1; D gene uncertain. CDR3: CASSLAGRLNTEAFF. The DNA for the CDR3 is TGTGCCAGCAGCTTAGCGGGTCGCTTGAACACTGAAGCTTTCTTT.